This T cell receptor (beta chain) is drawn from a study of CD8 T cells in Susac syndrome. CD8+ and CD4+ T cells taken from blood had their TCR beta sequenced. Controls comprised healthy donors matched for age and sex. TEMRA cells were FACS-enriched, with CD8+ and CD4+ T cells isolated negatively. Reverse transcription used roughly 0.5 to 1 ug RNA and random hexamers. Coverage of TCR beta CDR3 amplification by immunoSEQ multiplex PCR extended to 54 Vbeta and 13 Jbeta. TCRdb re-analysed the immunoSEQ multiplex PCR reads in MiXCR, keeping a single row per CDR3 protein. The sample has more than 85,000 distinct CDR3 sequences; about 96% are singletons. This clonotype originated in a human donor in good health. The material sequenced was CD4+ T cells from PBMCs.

The CDR3 is CSAQGQGTDTQYF. The CDR3, as DNA: TGCAGTGCTCAGGGACAGGGCACAGATACGCAGTATTTT. The V gene is TRBV20-1, the J gene TRBJ2-3; TRBD1 matches 8 bases. J was trimmed by 1 base and V by 5 bases; bases with no gene match: 2. Germline V gene sequence: CDR1 DFQATT, CDR2 SNEGSKA (reference sequence). The CDR3 runs to 13 residues.